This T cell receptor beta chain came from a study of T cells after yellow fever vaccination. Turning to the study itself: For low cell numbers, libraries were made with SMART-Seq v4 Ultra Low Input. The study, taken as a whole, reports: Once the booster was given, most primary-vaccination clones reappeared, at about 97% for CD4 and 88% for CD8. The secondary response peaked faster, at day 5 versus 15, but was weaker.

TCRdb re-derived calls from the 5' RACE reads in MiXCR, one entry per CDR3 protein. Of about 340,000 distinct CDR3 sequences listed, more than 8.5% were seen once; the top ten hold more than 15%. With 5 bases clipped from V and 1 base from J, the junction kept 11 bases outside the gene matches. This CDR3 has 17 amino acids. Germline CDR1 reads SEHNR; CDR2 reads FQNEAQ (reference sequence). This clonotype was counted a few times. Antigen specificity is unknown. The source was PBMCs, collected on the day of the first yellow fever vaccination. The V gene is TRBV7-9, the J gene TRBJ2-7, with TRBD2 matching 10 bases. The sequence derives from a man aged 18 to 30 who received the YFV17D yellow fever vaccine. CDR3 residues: CASSLPSSGGQSYEQYF. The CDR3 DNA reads TGTGCCAGCAGCCTTCCTTCTAGCGGGGGCCAGTCCTACGAGCAGTACTTC.